The rows below give T cell receptor beta chains drawn from one sample of a study of tumor-infiltrating lymphocytes in primary liver carcinoma. One entry per CDR3 protein, called by TCRdb with MiXCR from the multiplex PCR reads. Here the sample spans 95,000 to 100,000 distinct CDR3 sequences, around 73% being singletons. Material: liver tumor tissue from sampling region 2. The receptors come from a woman aged 55 to 70 with primary liver carcinoma and hepatitis B virus infection. Both conserved end residues are part of each CDR3. Fields, in order: CDR3 length, V gene, D gene, clone size, J gene, CDR3 DNA, CDR3 protein. D genes are given only for firm matches. The size field is filled for only some rows; it gives once, few, many or a size class.

>13|TRBV29-1|NA|NA|TRBJ1-2
TGCAGCCCTACAGGGCTCGGAGGGTCAGGCTACACCTTC
CSPTGLGGSGYTF
>17|TRBV28|TRBD2|NA|TRBJ2-3
TGTGCCAGCAGTTTTACTCTAGCGGCCACTGGGACAGATACGCAGTATTTT
CASSFTLAATGTDTQYF
>15|TRBV10-3|NA|NA|TRBJ2-5
TGTACCATCAGTGACGGGCAGGGGCTCCAAGAGACCCAGTACTTC
CTISDGQGLQETQYF
>16|TRBV4-2|TRBD2|NA|TRBJ2-5
TGTGCCAGCAGCCCCGCGGGACTAGCGGAACAAGAGATCCAGTATTTC
CASSPAGLAEQEIQYF
>15|TRBV11-2|TRBD1|medium-sized|TRBJ2-2
TGTGCCAGCAGCTTAGGGACAGGGTACACCGGGGAGCTGTTTTTT
CASSLGTGYTGELFF
>13|TRBV19|NA|NA|TRBJ2-3
TGTGCCAGTAGCCGACTAGTTGGGGATACGCAGTATTTT
CASSRLVGDTQYF
>17|TRBV5-6|NA|once|TRBJ2-7
TGTGCCAGCAGCTCGGATTTGGGCGGAGTCCACTCCTACGAGAAGTACTTC
CASSSDLGGVHSYEKYF
>14|TRBV28|NA|few|TRBJ2-2
TGTGCCAGCAGTACCACAGGGAACACCGGGGAGCTGTTTTTT
CASSTTGNTGELFF
>14|TRBV6-1|NA|NA|TRBJ1-6
TGTACCAGCAGTGAAGAAGGGTTCCGAGGGACCCTCCACTTT
CTSSEEGFRGTLHF
>14|TRBV6-1|TRBD2|many|TRBJ2-3
TGTGCCAGCAGTATAGCGGGAGGAACAGATACGCAGTATTTT
CASSIAGGTDTQYF
>15|TRBV11-2|NA|NA|TRBJ2-3
TGTGCCTGCAGACTAGAGGCGGGCGGCAGAGATACGCAGTATTTT
CACRLEAGGRDTQYF
>14|TRBV11-3|NA|NA|TRBJ2-3
TGTACCAGCAACTTCCGGACGGGCACAGATACACAGTATTTT
CTSNFRTGTDTQYF
>13|TRBV5-1|NA|NA|TRBJ2-7
TGCGGCAGCAGCCAGGGACTTTCCTACGAGCAGTACTTC
CGSSQGLSYEQYF
>14|TRBV6-5|TRBD1|many|TRBJ1-1
TGTGCCAGCAGGGAGGACAGGGCCGGAACTGAAGCTTTCTTT
CASREDRAGTEAFF
>12|TRBV4-1|NA|NA|TRBJ1-1
TGCGCCTGCGGCGCAGGGAACACTGAAGCTTTCTTT
CACGAGNTEAFF
>15|TRBV28|TRBD1|NA|TRBJ2-5
TGTGCCAGCAGTACCGCCGGGACAGGGGAAGAGACCCAGTACTTC
CASSTAGTGEETQYF
>16|TRBV12-3/TRBV12-4|NA|NA|TRBJ2-1
TGTGCCAGCATCCCCGGCGTGACTAGCTCCTACAATGAGCAGTTCTTC
CASIPGVTSSYNEQFF